This T cell receptor beta chain emerged from a study of chemoradiotherapy in HPV16-positive cancers. General study points: Candidate HPV-specific clones and E7-related TCR motifs grew in tumor during treatment. HPV-specific T cells were functionally defined from only a couple of HPV16-positive patients. For HPV16-positive patients, expanding HPV-responsive T cells associated with longer recurrence-free survival.

The method was immunoSEQ multiplex PCR; TCRdb's version includes in-frame clones alone and lacks a portion of them. The table records roughly 11,000 clones, roughly 70% of them present only once. The germline gives CDR1 SGDLS, CDR2 YYNGEE. The germline V and J ends were trimmed by 4 bases and 0 bases, with 5 bases remaining between them. CDR3 size: 13 residues. Over chemoradiotherapy, repertoires were sampled more than once. This clone was seen only a few times. What it recognizes is unknown. This TCR was recovered from a human donor with HPV-associated anogenital cancer. The material was obtained from a patient who underwent chemoradiotherapy. This chain joins TRBV9 and TRBJ2-1, with D unresolved. CDR3 in amino acids: CASSPSSYNEQFF. Here the CDR3 DNA reads TGTGCCAGCAGCCCCAGCTCCTACAATGAGCAGTTCTTC.